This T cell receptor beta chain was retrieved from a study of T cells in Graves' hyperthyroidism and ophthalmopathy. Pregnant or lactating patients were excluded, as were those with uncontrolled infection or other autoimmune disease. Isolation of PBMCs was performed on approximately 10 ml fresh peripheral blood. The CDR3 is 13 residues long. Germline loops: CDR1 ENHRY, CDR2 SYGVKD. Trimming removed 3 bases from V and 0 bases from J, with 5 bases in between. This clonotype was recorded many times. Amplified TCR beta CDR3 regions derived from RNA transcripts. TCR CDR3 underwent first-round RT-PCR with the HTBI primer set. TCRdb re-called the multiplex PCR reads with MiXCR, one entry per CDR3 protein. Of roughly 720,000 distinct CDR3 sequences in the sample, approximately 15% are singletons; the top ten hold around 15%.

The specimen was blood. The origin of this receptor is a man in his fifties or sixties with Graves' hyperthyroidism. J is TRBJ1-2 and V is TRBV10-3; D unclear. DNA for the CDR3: TGTGCCATCAGTGAAGGATCTAACTATGGCTACACCTTC. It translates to CAISEGSNYGYTF.